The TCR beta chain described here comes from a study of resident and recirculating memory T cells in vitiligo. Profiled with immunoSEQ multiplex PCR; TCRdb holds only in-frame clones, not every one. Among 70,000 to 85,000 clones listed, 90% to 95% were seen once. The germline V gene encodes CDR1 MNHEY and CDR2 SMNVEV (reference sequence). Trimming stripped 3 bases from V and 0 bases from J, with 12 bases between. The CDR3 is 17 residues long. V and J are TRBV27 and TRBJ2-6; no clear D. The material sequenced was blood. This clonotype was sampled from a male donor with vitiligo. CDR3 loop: CASSFVTMGSGANVLTF. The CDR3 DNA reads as TGTGCCAGCAGTTTTGTGACAATGGGCTCTGGGGCCAACGTCCTGACTTTC. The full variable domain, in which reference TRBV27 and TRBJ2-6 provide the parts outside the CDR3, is EAQVTQNPRYLITVTGKKLTVTCSQNMNHEYMSWYRQDPGLGLRQIYYSMNVEVTDKGDVPEGYKVSRKEKRNFPLILESPSPNQTSLYFCASSFVTMGSGANVLTFGAGSRLTVL.